The rows below give T cell receptor beta chains drawn from one sample of a study of blood T cell repertoires in COVID-19. Here immunoSEQ multiplex PCR was the method, and the copy in TCRdb shows in-frame clones only, minus some. The table shows tens of thousands of clones, with 80% to 90% occurring only once. Sample: peripheral blood. These receptors all stem from a man aged 45-65 years with active COVID-19. The CDR3 runs from the conserved cysteine through the conserved F or W. D genes are given only for firm matches.

TRBD1 TRBV5-5 CASSLLGQGAGANVLTF
. TRBV29-1 CSVEDPSSVNEQYF
TRBD1 TRBV18 CASSPALQGSGFYGYTF
TRBD1 TRBV6-2/TRBV6-3 CASSLNTGQGPQNTEAFF
. TRBV10-1 CASSESGAGNEQYF
. TRBV5-5 CASSLVGTNEQYF
. TRBV10-1 CASNSSSGLILLEAFF
. TRBV19 CASSIAGATEAFF
TRBD1 TRBV4-3 CASSQGTGNEKLFF
TRBD1 TRBV6-2/TRBV6-3 CASSSGQGTGEQFF
. TRBV30 CAWTDPVGGPGYTGELFF